This T cell receptor beta chain was obtained from a study of OX40 agonist ivuxolimab in advanced cancers. Study-wide context: Ivuxolimab was a fully human IgG2 agonistic monoclonal antibody targeting the costimulatory receptor OX40 (CD134). Intravenous ivuxolimab was administered to patients every 2 weeks at six dose levels: 0.01, 0.1, 0.3, 1.5, 3 and 10 mg/kg. Of the approximately 50 patients in dose escalation, 19 had hepatocellular carcinoma, around 15 had melanoma, 9 had renal cell carcinoma and 9 had head and neck cancer. In the dose-escalation cohort, roughly 80% of patients were male, and the mean age was about 55 years, with a range of about 20 to 79. Prior anti-PD-1, anti-PD-L1 or anti-CTLA-4 therapy was permitted, and 30% to 50% of dose-escalation patients had received checkpoint inhibitors. Partial responses occurred in three dose-escalation patients, of whom one had hepatocellular carcinoma and two had cutaneous melanoma. Peripheral TCRbeta sequencing aimed to test whether ivuxolimab altered TCR sequence diversity and caused clonal T-cell expansion. The monotherapy dose-escalation portion (N = 52 patients) of the phase I ivuxolimab trial is reported in the paper.

About this clone itself: No antigen is known for it. Base quality data are lacking; no much larger clone is found one base away.

The germline V gene (reference sequence) supplies CDR1 LNHDA and CDR2 SQIVND. Unmatched junction bases come to 11, with V trimmed by 6 bases and J by 4 bases. CDR3 length: 16 amino acids, cysteine to phenylalanine. The only DNA kept is the CDR3, 48 bases in frame from the first base. The investigation overall reported the following: Antigen specificity was not determined for the clonally expanded peripheral T cells. Clonal expansion of both CD4+ and CD8+ blood T cells was observed from baseline to week 6 at doses 0.1 to 3.0 mg/kg. Partial responders in the 0.1-3.0 mg/kg groups had among the lowest normalized peripheral clonal expansion, especially among CD8+ T cells. Low levels of normalized T-cell clonal expansion were also seen in some nonresponding patients. On average, CD8+ T cells showed more expanded clones than CD4+ T cells after ivuxolimab.

To sequence the TCRbeta CDR3 region, genomic DNA was isolated from the sorted cells. The immunoSEQ Assay was used for sequencing of TCRbeta CDR3 regions. TCRdb carries this immuneACCESS record with in-frame sequences only. Its versions omit some clonotypes, under half of them owing to an unresolved V gene in the studies checked, with the rest unexplained. The sample data list 80,000 to 100,000 clones, and about 92% of these were observed just once. The leading ten clones occupy around 1.6% of the sample. The trial excluded patients who had a history of autoimmune disease or who were on systemic immunosuppression. In every dose cohort, peripheral blood was drawn for TCR sequencing at baseline, cycle 4 day 1, and cycle 7 day 1. Samples were obtained from an open-label, multicenter, first-in-human phase I dose-escalation trial of ivuxolimab. Adults with locally advanced or metastatic head and neck squamous cell, hepatocellular, melanoma or renal cell carcinoma were enrolled in the trial. Before TCR sequencing, CD4+ T cells and CD8+ T cells from peripheral blood were sorted into separate populations.

The TCR comes from an adult with an advanced solid tumor such as melanoma, head and neck, liver or kidney cancer. The V gene is TRBV19 and the J gene is TRBJ2-7, with 11 central nucleotides matching TRBD1. The specimen comprised CD4+ or CD8+ T cells sorted from blood, sampled in a trial of the OX40 agonist ivuxolimab. The DNA sequence reads TGTGCCAGTAGCCGAACAGCCGGGACAGGGGGATACGAGCAGTACTTC. This codes for CASSRTAGTGGYEQYF.